This T cell receptor beta chain was found in a study of technical replicates of blood from several donors. This clone was counted a single time. Assay: immunoSEQ multiplex PCR; the TCRdb copy retains only in-frame clones and omits some. The sample lists approximately 94,000 clones, roughly 95% seen once, with roughly 0.36% in the top ten. This CDR3 contains 15 residues. V was clipped by 4 bases and J by 2 bases; unmatched bases: 4. CDR1 and CDR2 (germline): SEHNR, FQNEAQ (reference sequence). This clonotype originated in a human donor in good health. Material: T cells isolated from PBMCs. The chain uses TRBV7-9 and TRBJ1-1, with 10 bases fitting TRBD1. The CDR3 reads CASSSWDRGNTEAFF. CDR3 DNA sequence: TGTGCCAGCAGCTCCTGGGACAGGGGTAACACTGAAGCTTTCTTT.